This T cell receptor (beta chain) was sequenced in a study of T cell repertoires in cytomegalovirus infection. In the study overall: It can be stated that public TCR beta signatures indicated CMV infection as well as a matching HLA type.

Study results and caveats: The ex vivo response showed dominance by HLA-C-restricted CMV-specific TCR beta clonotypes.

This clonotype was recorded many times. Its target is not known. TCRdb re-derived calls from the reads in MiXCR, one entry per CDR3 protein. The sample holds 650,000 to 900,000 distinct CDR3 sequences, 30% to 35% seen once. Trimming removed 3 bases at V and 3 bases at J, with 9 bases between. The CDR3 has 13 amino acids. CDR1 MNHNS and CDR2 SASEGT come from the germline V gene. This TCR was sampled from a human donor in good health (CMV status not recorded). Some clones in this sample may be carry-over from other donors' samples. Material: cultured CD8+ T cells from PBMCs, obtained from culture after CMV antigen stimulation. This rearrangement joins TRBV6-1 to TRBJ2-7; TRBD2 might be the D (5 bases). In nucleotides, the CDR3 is TGTGCCAGCAGTGACCTACTAGACTACGAGCAGTACGTC. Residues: CASSDLLDYEQYV.